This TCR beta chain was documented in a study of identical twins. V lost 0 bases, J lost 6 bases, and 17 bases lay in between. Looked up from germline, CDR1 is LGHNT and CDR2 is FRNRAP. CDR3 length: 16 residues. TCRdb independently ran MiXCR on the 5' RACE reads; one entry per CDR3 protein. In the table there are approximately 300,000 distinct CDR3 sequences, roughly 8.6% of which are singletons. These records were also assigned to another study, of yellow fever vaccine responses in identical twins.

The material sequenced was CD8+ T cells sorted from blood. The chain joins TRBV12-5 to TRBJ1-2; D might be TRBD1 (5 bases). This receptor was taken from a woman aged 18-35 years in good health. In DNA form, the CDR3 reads TGTGCTAGTGGTTTGGTACTAAATGAGGGGTGGGATGGCTACACCTTC. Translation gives CASGLVLNEGWDGYTF.